The TCR beta chain described here comes from a study of T cell changes during pregnancy in multiple sclerosis. Only in-frame clones appear in the TCRdb table, and some are missing; sequencing was by immunoSEQ multiplex PCR. The data show roughly 33,000 clones, over 80% seen once. V was clipped by 6 bases and J by 6 bases; unmatched bases: 11. The CDR3 consists of 15 residues. The V gene's germline CDR1 is MNHNS and CDR2 SASEGT. The chain links TRBV6-1 to TRBJ1-5; 7 bases are shared with TRBD1. The sequences come from CD4+ T cells from peripheral blood mononuclear cells, collected in the third trimester of pregnancy. This TCR was sampled from a female donor in good health, enrolled as a control in a pregnancy study. CDR3 DNA: TGTGCCAGCAGGGAAAGGAAAACAGGGGCTCAGCCCCAGCATTTT. Translating it yields CASRERKTGAQPQHF.